What follows are 24 T cell receptor beta chains derived from one specimen sequenced in a study of T cells in localized non-small cell lung cancer. Assay: immunoSEQ multiplex PCR; the TCRdb copy retains only in-frame clones and omits some. The sample includes around 12,000 clones, about four fifths of them seen just once. The specimen comprised peripheral blood, sampled before any cancer treatment. These receptor sequences come from a male donor aged 60 or older with stage I lung adenocarcinoma.

This rearrangement joins TRBV2 to TRBJ2-1, with 8 bases matching TRBD1. Germline V gives CDR1 SNHLY, CDR2 FYNNEI. The CDR3 runs to 16 residues. Trimming took 3 bases from V and 10 from J; bases not matched to a gene: 14. CDR3 residues: CASSDGLVGQGEEQFF. CDR3 nucleotide sequence: TGTGCCAGCAGTGATGGCCTGGTCGGACAGGGCGAGGAGCAGTTCTTC.

The J gene is TRBJ1-1, the V gene TRBV10-3; D is uncertain. The V end lost 0 bases, the J end lost 4 bases, and 9 bases lay between the germline ends. The V gene's germline CDR1 is ENHRY and CDR2 SYGVKD. The CDR3 sequence is 14 residues long. The chain's CDR3 is CAISESNRATEAFF. The DNA for the CDR3 is TGTGCCATCAGTGAGTCGAATAGGGCCACTGAAGCTTTCTTT.

The V and J genes are TRBV5-4 and TRBJ2-1, with D perhaps TRBD1 (5 bases). The length of the CDR3 is 14 residues. Trimming took 3 bases from V and 4 from J, leaving 11 bases between them. CDR1 is SGHNT, CDR2 YYREEE, per germline (reference sequence). CDR3 residues: CASSSVDRYNEQFF. The CDR3 DNA sequence: TGTGCCAGCAGCTCCGTCGACAGATACAATGAGCAGTTCTTC.

The CDR3 nucleotides read TGTGCCACCCGCGGGGGTAACCAAGAGACCCAGTACTTC. Its protein product is CATRGGNQETQYF. The gene calls are TRBV19 and TRBJ2-5, with TRBD2 matching 7 bases. V was pared by 10 bases and J by 0 bases, with 5 bases of the junction left unmatched. This CDR3 has 13 residues. CDR1 is LNHDA, CDR2 SQIVND, per germline (reference sequence).

The chain uses TRBV2 and TRBJ1-4, with D possibly TRBD1 on 5 matching bases. The CDR3 contains 13 residues. The V end lost 6 bases, the J end lost 8 bases, and 13 bases lay between the germline ends. CDR1 and CDR2 from the germline V gene are SNHLY and FYNNEI. CDR3 in amino acids: CASRDRGREKLFF. The CDR3 DNA sequence: TGTGCCAGCAGGGACCGGGGCAGGGAAAAACTGTTTTTT.

This chain connects TRBV6-5 to TRBJ2-1, with 9 nucleotides matching TRBD2. This CDR3 is built from 15 residues. Trimming cost V 7 bases and J 8 bases; bases outside gene matches: 12. CDR1 MNHEY and CDR2 SVGAGI come from the germline V gene. This CDR3 reads CASTPPGGRADEQFF. The CDR3, as DNA: TGTGCCAGCACCCCCCCAGGCGGGAGGGCCGATGAGCAGTTCTTC.

V gene TRBV10-3 combines with J gene TRBJ2-1, with 7 bases matching TRBD2. Germline V CDR1 and CDR2: ENHRY, SYGVKD. The CDR3 has 15 amino acids. Trimming cost V 3 bases and J 0 bases; bases outside gene matches: 2. As DNA, the CDR3 is TGTGCCATCAGTGAAGGGACTACCTCCTACAATGAGCAGTTCTTC. Translation: CAISEGTTSYNEQFF.

This clone came up a few times. This chain joins TRBV11-2 and TRBJ2-7, with 8 bases that match TRBD2. After removal of 6 bases from V and 3 bases from J, the junction contained 4 bases not matched to a gene. CDR1 is SGHAT, CDR2 FQNNGV, per germline. The CDR3 extends over 13 amino acids. CDR3 in amino acids: CASSVSGNYEQYF. The CDR3 DNA is TGTGCCAGCAGTGTTAGCGGGAACTACGAGCAGTACTTC.

The V and J genes are TRBV19 and TRBJ2-3, with 9 bases identical to TRBD2. V was clipped by 5 bases and J by 4 bases; unmatched bases: 10. In germline, CDR1 is LNHDA, CDR2 SQIVND (reference sequence). The CDR3 spans 16 residues. The CDR3 reads CASSDYSGRSPDTQYF. CDR3 coding DNA: TGTGCCAGTAGTGATTATAGCGGGAGATCCCCAGATACGCAGTATTTT.

The J gene is TRBJ1-5, the V gene TRBV6-1; a weak D match, TRBD1 (6 bases). Between the trimmed V and J ends, which lost 6 bases and 2 bases, there was a span of 8 bases. Germline loops: CDR1 MNHNS, CDR2 SASEGT. The CDR3 covers 13 residues. For the CDR3, the DNA is TGTGCCAGCAGGAAGGGGGGCAATCAGCCCCAGCATTTT. It encodes CASRKGGNQPQHF.

The chain carries TRBV19 and TRBJ1-5; D might be TRBD1 (6 bases). This CDR3 has 16 residues. Trimming took 3 bases from V and 3 from J, leaving 15 bases between them. Germline V gene sequence: CDR1 LNHDA, CDR2 SQIVND (reference sequence). CDR3: CASSIRGTNPNQPQHF. CDR3 DNA sequence: TGTGCCAGTAGTATCAGAGGGACAAACCCCAATCAGCCCCAGCATTTT. Supplemented by reference TRBV19 and TRBJ1-5, the full variable domain reads DGGITQSPKYLFRKEGQNVTLSCEQNLNHDAMYWYRQDPGQGLRLIYYSQIVNDFQKGDIAEGYSVSREKKESFPLTVTSAQKNPTAFYLCASSIRGTNPNQPQHFGDGTRLSIL.

The chain joins TRBV7-2 to TRBJ1-2; D unresolved. Looked up from germline, CDR1 is SGHTA and CDR2 is FQGNSA. Trimming shortened V by 7 bases and J by 7 bases, and 16 bases separated the two germline ends. CDR3 length: 13 residues. CDR3 protein: CASTSLSGSGYTF. CDR3 sequence (DNA): TGTGCCAGCACCTCCCTTTCGGGGAGTGGCTACACCTTC.

This sequence joins TRBV28 and TRBJ1-2, with 12 bases that match TRBD1. Germline loops: CDR1 MDHEN, CDR2 SYDVKM. The ends lost 2 bases at V and 8 bases at J; junction bases unmatched: 6. The CDR3 is 15 residues long. This chain's CDR3 is CASSLLGQGARGYTF. The CDR3 nucleotides read TGTGCCAGCAGTTTACTGGGACAGGGGGCGCGAGGCTACACCTTC.

The V gene is TRBV9, the J gene TRBJ2-1; 14 nucleotides match TRBD2. There are 17 residues in the CDR3. Unmatched junction bases numbered 9, after V lost 3 bases and J lost 7 bases. The germline V gene encodes CDR1 SGDLS and CDR2 YYNGEE. CDR3 region: CASSAGLAGEKENEQFF. CDR3 bases: TGTGCCAGCAGCGCGGGACTAGCGGGAGAAAAGGAGAATGAGCAGTTCTTC.

The genes are TRBV19 and TRBJ1-5; D is uncertain. Germline values: CDR1 LNHDA, CDR2 SQIVND (reference sequence). CDR3 size: 18 residues. V shed 4 bases and J shed 0 bases, with 19 bases lying between them. CDR3 amino acids: CASSRKVNKGYSNQPQHF. The CDR3 DNA follows: TGTGCCAGTAGTAGGAAAGTAAACAAGGGCTATAGCAATCAGCCCCAGCATTTT.

V gene TRBV9 combines with J gene TRBJ2-7; 11 nucleotides line up with TRBD2. Germline-derived CDR1 and CDR2 are SGDLS and YYNGEE. Trimming took 3 bases from V and 3 from J; bases not matched to a gene: 5. CDR3 size: 15 residues. CDR3 sequence reads: CASSAAGTSGYEQYF. The DNA of the CDR3 is TGTGCCAGCAGCGCCGCCGGGACTAGCGGCTACGAGCAGTACTTC. The variable domain in full, with the rest retrieved from reference TRBV9 and TRBJ2-7, is DSGVTQTPKHLITATGQRVTLRCSPRSGDLSVYWYQQSLDQGLQFLIQYYNGEERAKGNILERFSAQQFPDLHSELNLSSLELGDSALYFCASSAAGTSGYEQYFGPGTRLTVT.

J is TRBJ2-7 and V is TRBV7-9, with TRBD2 as a possible D gene (7 bases). With 5 bases removed from V and 2 bases from J, the gap between germline ends came to 10 bases. The CDR3 has 13 amino acids. In germline, CDR1 is SEHNR, CDR2 FQNEAQ (reference sequence). For the CDR3, the DNA is TGTGCCAGCAGCCAGGGGACTACCTACGAGCAGTACTTC. This gives the protein CASSQGTTYEQYF.

This clone came up once. The chain uses TRBV6-1 and TRBJ2-2, with a possible D match to TRBD2 (6 bases). Germline V gene lookup returns CDR1 MNHNS and CDR2 SASEGT. The CDR3 consists of 19 residues. Trimming took off 4 bases at V and 5 bases at J, with 26 bases between the two ends. The CDR3 loop is CASSGLTVPGVGCTGELFF. CDR3 nucleotide sequence: TGTGCCAGCAGTGGTCTCACAGTGCCGGGGGTAGGGTGTACCGGGGAGCTGTTTTTT.

The rearrangement joins TRBV4-1 to TRBJ2-7; D is unresolved. Germline-derived CDR1 and CDR2 are MGHRA and YSYEKL. Trimming cost V 0 bases and J 7 bases, with 22 bases left between them. The CDR3 has 17 residues. CDR3 loop: CASSQEISGVRVGEQYF. In DNA form, the CDR3 reads TGCGCCAGCAGCCAAGAAATCAGTGGCGTCCGAGTGGGGGAGCAGTACTTC.

The chain combines TRBV5-1 with TRBJ1-6; no clear D. The CDR3 covers 16 residues. V gave up 0 bases and J gave up 7 bases, with 14 bases separating them. Germline CDR1 reads SGHRS; CDR2 reads YFSETQ. CDR3 coding DNA: TGCGCCAGCAGCTTGGCCACGGCCAACAACAATTCACCCCTCCACTTT. This codes for CASSLATANNNSPLHF.

This chain joins TRBV19 and TRBJ2-5, with a tentative D call TRBD1 (5 bases). Germline values: CDR1 LNHDA, CDR2 SQIVND (reference sequence). Trimming took off 0 bases at V and 5 bases at J, with 13 bases between the two ends. The CDR3 spans 15 residues. The CDR3 is CASSIDGRAEETQYF. CDR3 DNA: TGTGCCAGTAGTATAGACGGCAGGGCTGAGGAGACCCAGTACTTC.

This clone was recorded only once. This same CDR3 is encoded by further DNA sequences in the sample. This chain links TRBV2 with TRBJ2-2, with D tentatively TRBD2 (5 bases). V lost 5 bases, J lost 8 bases, and 18 bases lay in between. In germline, CDR1 is SNHLY, CDR2 FYNNEI. The CDR3 has 15 amino acids. The CDR3 is CASSLSAGSRGELFF. The CDR3 DNA reads TGTGCCAGCAGTTTATCGGCGGGCAGCCGTGGGGAGCTGTTTTTT.

J is TRBJ2-7 and V is TRBV18, with D maybe TRBD2 (6 bases). Germline CDR1 is KGHSH and CDR2 is LQKENI. Trimming cost V 4 bases and J 2 bases, with 9 bases left between them. The CDR3 is 13 residues long. The CDR3 DNA reads as TGTGCCAGCTCACAAGGACTACCCTACGAGCAGTACTTC. Translated, it gives CASSQGLPYEQYF.

The chain links TRBV11-2 to TRBJ2-5; D is perhaps TRBD1 or TRBD2 (5 bases each). V was cut by 8 bases and J by 1 base, with 8 bases left in between. Per germline, CDR1 SGHAT and CDR2 FQNNGV. The CDR3 has 12 amino acids. CDR3 in DNA: TGTGCCAGCGGGGACCGCCAAGAGACCCAGTACTTC. Translated: CASGDRQETQYF.